These 2 T cell receptor beta chains share one sample of origin, sequenced in a study of massively parallel sequencing of T cell beta chains. One entry per CDR3 protein, called by TCRdb with MiXCR from the 5' RACE reads. The sample holds approximately 4,000 distinct CDR3 sequences, over 30% seen once. Material for sequencing was commercial RNA from peripheral blood pooled from many donors. Receptor source: a pool of human donors in good health; the sample was commercial RNA pooled from many donors.

This clonotype has more than one count but fewer than ten. J is TRBJ1-1 and V is TRBV19; D is possibly TRBD1 (5 bases). V gave up 1 base and J gave up 2 bases, with 11 bases separating them. Germline V CDR1 and CDR2: LNHDA, SQIVND (reference sequence). The CDR3 contains 15 residues. CDR3 sequence (DNA): TGTGCCAGTAGTATAGGTCATCAGGGCAACACTGAAGCTTTCTTT. Its protein product is CASSIGHQGNTEAFF.

The rearrangement uses TRBV7-2 and TRBJ2-1, with D possibly called TRBD1 or TRBD2 (5 bases each). CDR3 length equals 14 residues. CDR1 and CDR2 (germline): SGHTA, FQGNSA. V dropped 5 bases and J dropped 6 bases, with 14 bases sitting between them. The CDR3 DNA follows: TGTGCCAGCAGCGAAAACGGGGCGGCCAATGAGCAGTTCTTC. It encodes CASSENGAANEQFF.